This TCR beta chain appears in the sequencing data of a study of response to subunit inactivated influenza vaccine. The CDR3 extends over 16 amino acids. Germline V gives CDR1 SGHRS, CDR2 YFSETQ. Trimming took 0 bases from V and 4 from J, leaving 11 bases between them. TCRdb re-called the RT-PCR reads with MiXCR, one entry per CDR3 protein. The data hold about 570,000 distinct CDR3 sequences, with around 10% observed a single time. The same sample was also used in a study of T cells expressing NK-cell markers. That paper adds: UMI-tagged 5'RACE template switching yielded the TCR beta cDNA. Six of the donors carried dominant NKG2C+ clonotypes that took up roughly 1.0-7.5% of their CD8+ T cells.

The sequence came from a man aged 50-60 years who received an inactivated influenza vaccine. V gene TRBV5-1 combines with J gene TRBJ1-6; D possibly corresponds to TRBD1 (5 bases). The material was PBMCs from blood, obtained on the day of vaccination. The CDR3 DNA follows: TGCGCCAGCAGCTTGGCGGGGGAGCGATATAATTCACCCCTCCACTTT. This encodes CASSLAGERYNSPLHF.